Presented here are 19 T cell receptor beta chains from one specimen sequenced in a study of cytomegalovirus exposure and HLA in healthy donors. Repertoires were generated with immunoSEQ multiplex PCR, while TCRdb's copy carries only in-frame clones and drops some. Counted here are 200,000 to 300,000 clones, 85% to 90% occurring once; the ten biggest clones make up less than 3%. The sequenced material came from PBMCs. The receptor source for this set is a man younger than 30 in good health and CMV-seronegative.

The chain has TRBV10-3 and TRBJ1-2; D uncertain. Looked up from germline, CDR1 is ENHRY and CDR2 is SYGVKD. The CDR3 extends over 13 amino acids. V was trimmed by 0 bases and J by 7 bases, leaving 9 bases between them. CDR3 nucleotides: TGTGCCATCAGTGAGTCGGTTATACTTGGCTACACCTTC. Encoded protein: CAISESVILGYTF.

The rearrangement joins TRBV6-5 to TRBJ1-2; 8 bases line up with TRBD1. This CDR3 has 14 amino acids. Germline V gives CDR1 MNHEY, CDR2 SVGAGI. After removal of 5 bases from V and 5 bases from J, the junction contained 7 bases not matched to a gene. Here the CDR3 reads CASSVTGEAYGYTF. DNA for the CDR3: TGTGCCAGCAGTGTGACAGGGGAAGCTTATGGCTACACCTTC.

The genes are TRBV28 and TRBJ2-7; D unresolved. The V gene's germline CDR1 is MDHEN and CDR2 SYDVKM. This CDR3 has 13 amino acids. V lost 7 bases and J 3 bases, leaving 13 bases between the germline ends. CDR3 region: CASIRRGLYEQYF. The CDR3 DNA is TGTGCCAGCATACGACGTGGGCTCTACGAGCAGTACTTC.

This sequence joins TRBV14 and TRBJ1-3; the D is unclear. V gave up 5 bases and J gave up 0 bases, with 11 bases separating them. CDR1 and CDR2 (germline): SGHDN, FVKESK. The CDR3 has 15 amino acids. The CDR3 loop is CASSKQRVSGNTIYF. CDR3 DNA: TGTGCCAGCAGCAAACAGCGGGTCTCTGGAAACACCATATATTTT.

CDR3 amino acids: CASSYRTSGFYEQYF. CDR3 bases: TGTGCCAGCAGTTACCGGACTAGCGGCTTCTACGAGCAGTACTTC. This sequence joins TRBV6-5 and TRBJ2-7, with 10 bases matching TRBD2. The trim removed 2 bases at V and 3 bases at J, leaving 4 bases unmatched. The CDR3 consists of 15 residues. CDR1 is MNHEY and CDR2 is SVGAGI in the germline V gene.

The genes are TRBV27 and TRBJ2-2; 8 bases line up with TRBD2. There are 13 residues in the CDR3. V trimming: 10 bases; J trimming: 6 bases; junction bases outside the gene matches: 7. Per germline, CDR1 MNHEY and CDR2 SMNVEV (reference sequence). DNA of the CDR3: TGTGCCACAGTCCGGGGGGGATCCGGGGAGCTGTTTTTT. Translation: CATVRGGSGELFF.

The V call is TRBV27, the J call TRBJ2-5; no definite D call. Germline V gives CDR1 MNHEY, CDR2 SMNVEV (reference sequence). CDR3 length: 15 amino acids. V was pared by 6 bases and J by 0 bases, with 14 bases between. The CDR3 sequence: CASSPTPGYQETQYF. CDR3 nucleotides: TGTGCCAGCAGCCCAACCCCGGGTTACCAAGAGACCCAGTACTTC.

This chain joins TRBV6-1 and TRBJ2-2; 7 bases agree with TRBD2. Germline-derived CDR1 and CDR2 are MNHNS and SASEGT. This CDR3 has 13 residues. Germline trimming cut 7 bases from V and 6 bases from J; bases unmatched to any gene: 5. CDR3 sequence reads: CASTTSTPGELFF. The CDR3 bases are TGTGCCAGCACGACTAGCACCCCCGGGGAGCTGTTTTTT.

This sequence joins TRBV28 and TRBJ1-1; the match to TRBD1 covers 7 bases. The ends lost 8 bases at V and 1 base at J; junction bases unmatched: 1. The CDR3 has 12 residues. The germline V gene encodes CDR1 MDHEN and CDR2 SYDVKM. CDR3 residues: CASWTGNTEAFF. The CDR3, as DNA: TGTGCCAGCTGGACAGGGAACACTGAAGCTTTCTTT.

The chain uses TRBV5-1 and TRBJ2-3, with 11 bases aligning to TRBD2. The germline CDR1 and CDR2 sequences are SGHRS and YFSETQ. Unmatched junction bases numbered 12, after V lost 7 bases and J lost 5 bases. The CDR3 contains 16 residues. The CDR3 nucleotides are TGCGCCAGCGGATTATTAGCGGGGGGGCCGGGAGATACGCAGTATTTT. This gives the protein CASGLLAGGPGDTQYF.

The CDR3 loop reads CASSVGQPQHF. CDR3 DNA: TGTGCCAGCAGTGTCGGTCAGCCCCAGCATTTT. V usage is TRBV2 and J usage is TRBJ1-5; D is ambiguous. Germline assignment: CDR1 SNHLY and CDR2 FYNNEI. Deletions cut 4 bases from V and 6 bases from J, with 4 bases between. The CDR3 sequence is 11 residues long.

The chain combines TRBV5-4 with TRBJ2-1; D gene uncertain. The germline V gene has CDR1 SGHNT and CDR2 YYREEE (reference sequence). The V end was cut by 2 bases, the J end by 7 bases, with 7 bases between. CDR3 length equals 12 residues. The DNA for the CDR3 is TGTGCCAGCAGCTTAACTTCAAATGAGCAGTTCTTC. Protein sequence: CASSLTSNEQFF.

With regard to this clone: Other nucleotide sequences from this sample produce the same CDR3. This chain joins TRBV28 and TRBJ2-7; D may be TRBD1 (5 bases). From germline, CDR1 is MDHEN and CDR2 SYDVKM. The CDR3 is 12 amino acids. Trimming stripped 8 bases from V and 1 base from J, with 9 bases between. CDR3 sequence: CASRQGSYEQYF. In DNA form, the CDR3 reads TGTGCCAGCCGCCAGGGATCCTACGAGCAGTACTTC.

The CDR3 DNA sequence: TGTGCCAGCAGCTTAGGTACAGGGGCGAGCTACACCTTC. It is translated as CASSLGTGASYTF. The J gene is TRBJ1-2, the V gene TRBV7-2; 7 bases fit TRBD1. Per the germline V gene, CDR1 is SGHTA and CDR2 is FQGNSA. Trimming at V came to 1 base and at J to 9 bases, leaving 5 bases not matched to a gene. CDR3 length: 13 residues.

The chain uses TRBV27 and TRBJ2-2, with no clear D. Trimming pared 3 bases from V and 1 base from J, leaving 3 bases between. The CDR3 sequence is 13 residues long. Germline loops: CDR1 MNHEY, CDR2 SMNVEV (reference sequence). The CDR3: CASSFRNTGELFF. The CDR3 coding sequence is TGTGCCAGCAGTTTTAGGAACACCGGGGAGCTGTTTTTT.

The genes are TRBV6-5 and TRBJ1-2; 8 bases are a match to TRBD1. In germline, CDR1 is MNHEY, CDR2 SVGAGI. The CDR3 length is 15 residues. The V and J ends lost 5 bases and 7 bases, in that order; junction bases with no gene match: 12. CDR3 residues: CASSRTRTGKSGYTF. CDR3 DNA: TGTGCCAGCAGTCGGACAAGGACAGGGAAAAGTGGCTACACCTTC.

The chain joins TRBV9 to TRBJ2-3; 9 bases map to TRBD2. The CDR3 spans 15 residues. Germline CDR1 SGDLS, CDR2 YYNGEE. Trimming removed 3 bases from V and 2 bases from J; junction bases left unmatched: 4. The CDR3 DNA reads TGTGCCAGCAGCGCTAGCGGGGCAACCACAGATACGCAGTATTTT. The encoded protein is CASSASGATTDTQYF.

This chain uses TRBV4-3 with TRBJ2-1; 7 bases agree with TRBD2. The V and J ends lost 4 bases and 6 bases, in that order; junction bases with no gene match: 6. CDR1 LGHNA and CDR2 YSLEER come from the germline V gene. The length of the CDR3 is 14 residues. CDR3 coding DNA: TGCGCCAGCAGCCGGGACTACAATATCAATGAGCAGTTCTTC. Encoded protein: CASSRDYNINEQFF.

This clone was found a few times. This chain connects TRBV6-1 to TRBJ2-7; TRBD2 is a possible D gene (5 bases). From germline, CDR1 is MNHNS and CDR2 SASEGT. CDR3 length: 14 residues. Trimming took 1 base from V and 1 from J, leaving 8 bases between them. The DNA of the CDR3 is TGTGCCAGCAGTGAAGGAGAGGGTTCCTACGAGCAGTACTTC. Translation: CASSEGEGSYEQYF.